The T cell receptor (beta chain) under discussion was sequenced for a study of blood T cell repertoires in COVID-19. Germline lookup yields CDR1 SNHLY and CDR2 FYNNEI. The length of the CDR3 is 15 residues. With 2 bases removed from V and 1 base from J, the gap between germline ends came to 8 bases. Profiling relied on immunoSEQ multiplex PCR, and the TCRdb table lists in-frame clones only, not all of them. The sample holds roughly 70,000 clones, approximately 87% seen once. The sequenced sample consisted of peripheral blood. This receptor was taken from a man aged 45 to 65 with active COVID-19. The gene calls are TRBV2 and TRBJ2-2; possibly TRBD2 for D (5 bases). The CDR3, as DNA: TGTGCCAGCAGTGAATCAAGCGGGAACACCGGGGAGCTGTTTTTT. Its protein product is CASSESSGNTGELFF. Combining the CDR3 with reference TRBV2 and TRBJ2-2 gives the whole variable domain EPEVTQTPSHQVTQMGQEVILRCVPISNHLYFYWYRQILGQKVEFLVSFYNNEISEKSEIFDDQFSVERPDGSNFTLKIRSTKLEDSAMYFCASSESSGNTGELFFGEGSRLTVL.